This T cell receptor beta chain stems from a study of T cells in Graves' hyperthyroidism and ophthalmopathy (dated by TCRdb to the late 2010s). Notes on the research overall: Peripheral blood was sampled at the time of initial diagnosis, prior to any treatment. According to the paper, TCR Vbeta CDR3 sequencing was carried out on 135 peripheral blood samples, which came from 40 to 45 ophthalmopathy, roughly 75 hyperthyroidism and approximately 17 progressor patients. After blood sampling, hyperthyroidism patients were treated with methimazole at a starting dose of 30 mg daily, and ophthalmopathy patients were treated with high-dose intravenous methylprednisolone. Whether ophthalmopathy could be predicted prospectively was tested in an independent validation cohort made up of under 20 hyperthyroidism patients plus 17 patients who later progressed to ophthalmopathy. The study also compared thyroid tissue and blood T-cell repertoires from about 6 Graves' hyperthyroidism patients. TCR V-J signatures able to tell the groups apart were searched for in a discovery cohort of 90 to 100 patients, of whom over 40 had Graves' ophthalmopathy and about 60 had stable Graves' hyperthyroidism. The 80 to 100 discovery patients were randomly divided into training and test sets at a 7:3 ratio. The full study reports these points: In validation, the model predicted progression to ophthalmopathy with around 71% sensitivity and roughly 75% specificity, a median of approximately 6.7 months before onset. In cross-validation, a model built on a 13 V-J signature told ophthalmopathy apart from stable hyperthyroidism with less than 90% sensitivity and around 84% specificity, and in testing the same model reached 80%/75%. No statistical method was used to fix the sample size in advance, and group allocation was not hidden from the investigators. Most expanded thyroid clonotypes (frequency above 0.001) were also detected in blood, suggesting blood repertoires may reflect thyroid immune responses.

Amplification of TCR beta CDR3 regions was carried out from RNA transcripts. The first round of RT-PCR for the TCR CDR3 was performed with the HTBI primer set and the Qiagen OneStep RT-PCR kit. The libraries were constructed in a second round of multiplex PCR and then size-selected and purified. The libraries were sequenced on an Illumina HiSeq2000 using paired-end 100 bp reads. Per the source publication's procedure: SOAPnuke was used to process the raw data, with reads discarded if the reads contained adapters or uncalled bases, had a mean Phred below 15, or lacked an exact constant-primer or identifier match. High-quality paired reads were merged with COPE v1.2.5, and unique nucleotide sequences were defined as clonotypes. MiTCR v1.1 was used to align the clonotypes against IMGT TRBV, TRBD and TRBJ reference segments. The analysis included only V-J combinations with a frequency above 0.0001, which together covered roughly 99% of the repertoires. A TCS score was defined as the ratio of F50 (clonal expansion) to E x V (chaos), with BLOSUM62-based TCRdist applied between CDR3 peptides within each V-J. Welch's t-statistics and random forest reduced around 520 V-J features to 13, which were used in a naive Bayes classifier (R e1071). TCRdb reworked the public reads: Q25 trimming with fastp, MiXCR clone assembly, productive beta chains retained. Identical CDR3 protein sequences are pooled into one entry, listed with their most common genes and DNA. The V and J calls follow TCRdb's processing rather than the paper's. Recorded for this sample are about 360,000 distinct CDR3 sequences; around 14% of them occurred a single time. Around a quarter of the sample comes from the top ten.

In the germline V gene, CDR1 corresponds to SGHVS and CDR2 to FQNEAQ. From cysteine to phenylalanine, the CDR3 is 17 amino acids long. Of the read, only the CDR3 DNA is kept; its 51 bases are in frame from base 1. After removal of 5 bases from V and 7 bases from J, the junction retains 13 bases not matched to a gene. This clonotype was recorded once. The specificity of this receptor is unknown. No qualities accompany the bases; no much larger clone lies one base away. One read gives only weak evidence. The hyperthyroidism patients were between 18 and 65 years old and newly diagnosed, with a disease duration of less than 2 months. Any patient with an uncontrolled infection, another autoimmune disease, pregnancy or lactation was excluded. Diagnoses were established on the basis of clinical symptoms, serum thyroxine and TRAb, thyroid ultrasound, and orbital computed tomography. Blood from progressor patients was drawn when they were first diagnosed with hyperthyroidism, before any ophthalmopathy symptoms appeared. PBMCs were separated from approximately 10 ml of fresh peripheral blood using Ficoll-Paque density gradient centrifugation. Progressor patients were first diagnosed with Graves' hyperthyroidism and then developed ophthalmopathy during follow-up. Trizol reagent was used to extract total RNA, and RNA quality was then checked on an Agilent 2100 Bioanalyzer.

The chain joins TRBV7-8 to TRBJ2-7, and 14 junction bases match TRBD2. The sequencing input was blood. This sequence was found in a woman under 30 with Graves' hyperthyroidism that later progressed to Graves' ophthalmopathy. The DNA sequence follows: TGTGCCAGCAGCCATCGACTAGCGGGAGGGCCGTCGAGGGAGCAGTACTTC. The translation is CASSHRLAGGPSREQYF.